These 3 T cell receptor beta chains share one sample of origin, sequenced in a study of shared clonotypes between healthy human individuals. Generated by immunoSEQ multiplex PCR, the TCRdb table keeps only in-frame clones and is missing some. The repertoire includes a few hundred thousand clones, about 97% of them detected once, and around 0.06% sits in the top ten. What was sequenced was naive CD4+ T cells sorted from blood. Subset in this sample: CD45RA+ positively selected. The receptor set was obtained from a woman aged 25 to 39 in good health.

The chain couples TRBV7-9 to TRBJ2-3; D call uncertain. V was cut by 1 base and J by 2 bases, with 10 bases left in between. The CDR3 spans 15 residues. The germline CDR1 and CDR2 sequences are SEHNR and FQNEAQ (reference sequence). The CDR3 sequence is CASSLVGLDTDTQYF. The CDR3 bases are TGTGCCAGCAGCTTAGTAGGGCTCGACACAGATACGCAGTATTTT.

This sequence joins TRBV5-1 and TRBJ2-1; 9 nucleotides agree with TRBD1. V lost 3 bases and J lost 5; bases outside the gene matches: 12. CDR3 length: 17 amino acids. CDR1 and CDR2 from the germline V gene are SGHRS and YFSETQ. CDR3 nucleotide sequence: TGCGCCAGCAGCTCCCTCCCTTGGACAGGGGACCACAATGAGCAGTTCTTC. It codes for CASSSLPWTGDHNEQFF. The full variable domain, in which reference TRBV5-1 and TRBJ2-1 provide the parts outside the CDR3, is KAGVTQTPRYLIKTRGQQVTLSCSPISGHRSVSWYQQTPGQGLQFLFEYFSETQRNKGNFPGRFSGRQFSNSRSEMNVSTLELGDSALYLCASSSLPWTGDHNEQFFGPGTRLTVL.

The chain joins TRBV11-3 to TRBJ1-1; D is perhaps TRBD1 (6 bases). Trimming cost V 4 bases and J 1 base, with 7 bases left between them. Germline-derived CDR1 and CDR2 are SGHNT and YENEEA. This CDR3 spans 13 amino acids. This CDR3 reads CASSWGQNTEAFF. The CDR3 DNA follows: TGTGCCAGCAGCTGGGGACAGAACACTGAAGCTTTCTTT.